Below are 19 T cell receptor beta chains sequenced from a single sample in a study of blood T cell repertoires in COVID-19. Assay: immunoSEQ multiplex PCR; the TCRdb copy retains only in-frame clones and omits some. Of around 120,000 clones listed, more than 75% are singletons. The source material was peripheral blood. The receptors here all came from a woman in her sixties or seventies with acute or convalescent COVID-19.

This rearrangement joins TRBV3-1 (or the pseudogene TRBV3-2) to TRBJ1-1, with a possible D match to TRBD1 (6 bases). Germline values: CDR1 LGHDT, CDR2 YNNKEL (reference sequence). V was cut by 3 bases and J by 8 bases, with 10 bases left in between. The length of the CDR3 is 12 residues. The DNA of the CDR3 is TGTGCCAGCAGCCAGGGGGCCGGGGAAGCTTTCTTT. Protein: CASSQGAGEAFF.

This chain uses TRBV5-1 with TRBJ2-3, with D perhaps TRBD1 (6 bases). CDR1 SGHRS and CDR2 YFSETQ come from the germline V gene. Between the trimmed V and J ends, which lost 4 bases and 0 bases, there was a span of 12 bases. This CDR3 comprises 15 residues. CDR3 sequence: CASSPGTTSTDTQYF. The CDR3 bases are TGCGCCAGCAGCCCCGGGACAACTAGCACAGATACGCAGTATTTT.

This chain uses TRBV19 with TRBJ2-7, with 11 bases that match TRBD1. The CDR3 loop spans 14 amino acids. From germline, CDR1 is LNHDA and CDR2 SQIVND (reference sequence). V trimming: 7 bases; J trimming: 3 bases; junction bases outside the gene matches: 5. DNA for the CDR3: TGTGCCAGTAATCGCGGGACAGGGGGCTACGAGCAGTACTTC. Its translation is CASNRGTGGYEQYF.

The chain couples TRBV7-3 to TRBJ2-3; 8 bases map to TRBD2. Germline-derived CDR1 and CDR2 are SGHTA and FQGTGA. The CDR3 runs 15 residues. The junction had 10 bases not matched to a gene; V was cut back by 5 bases and J by 6 bases. In nucleotides, the CDR3 is TGTGCCAGCAGCCCAACCGGGGGGGTTTCCGATACGCAGTATTTT. Its translation is CASSPTGGVSDTQYF.

This sequence joins TRBV4-1 and TRBJ1-2; 10 bases map to TRBD1. Unmatched junction bases numbered 9, after V lost 3 bases and J lost 2 bases. The CDR3 loop spans 17 amino acids. Germline V gene sequence: CDR1 MGHRA, CDR2 YSYEKL. In DNA, the CDR3 is TGCGCCAGCAGCCACGTGGGACAGGGGAGGCGAAACTATGGCTACACCTTC. The encoded protein is CASSHVGQGRRNYGYTF.

This chain links TRBV28 with TRBJ1-2; TRBD1 matches at 9 bases. This CDR3 is 15 amino acids long. Looked up from germline, CDR1 is MDHEN and CDR2 is SYDVKM. The J segment lost 1 base and the V segment lost 8 bases, leaving 8 bases of the junction unmatched. This CDR3 is CASASPGQGNYGYTF. CDR3 coding DNA: TGTGCCAGCGCAAGTCCGGGACAGGGTAACTATGGCTACACCTTC.

The chain couples TRBV5-4 to TRBJ2-4, with TRBD2 identical over 8 bases. J lost 0 bases, V lost 3 bases, and 2 bases had no gene match. This CDR3 is 15 amino acids long. Germline loops: CDR1 SGHNT, CDR2 YYREEE (reference sequence). Here the CDR3 reads CASSSAGGAKNIQYF. As DNA, the CDR3 is TGTGCCAGCAGCTCCGCGGGGGGAGCCAAAAACATTCAGTACTTC.

V gene TRBV29-1 combines with J gene TRBJ1-2, with D possibly being TRBD1 (6 bases). CDR3 length: 13 residues. V was clipped by 4 bases and J by 0 bases, with 9 bases between them. The V gene's germline CDR1 is SQVTM and CDR2 ANQGSEA. Written as DNA, the CDR3 is TGCAGCGTTGCGACAGGATCTAACTATGGCTACACCTTC. Translating gives CSVATGSNYGYTF.

This chain links TRBV5-1 with TRBJ2-1; possibly TRBD1 for D (5 bases). This CDR3 has 15 residues. Germline V gene lookup returns CDR1 SGHRS and CDR2 YFSETQ. Trimming cost V 0 bases and J 8 bases, with 15 bases left between them. CDR3 loop: CASSLGGRAIDEQFF. Written as DNA, the CDR3 is TGCGCCAGCAGCTTGGGGGGCAGGGCTATCGATGAGCAGTTCTTC.

This clone was recorded only once. The sample holds other DNA sequences that translate to the same CDR3. The chain uses TRBV18 and TRBJ2-3; the match to TRBD2 covers 14 bases. The CDR3 runs to 15 residues. Trimming at V came to 5 bases and at J to 5 bases, leaving 3 bases not matched to a gene. Germline-derived CDR1 and CDR2 are KGHSH and LQKENI. This chain's CDR3 is CASSAGTSGGDTQYF. The DNA of the CDR3 is TGTGCCAGCTCAGCCGGGACTAGCGGGGGAGATACGCAGTATTTT.

This clone occurred once. The chain is built from TRBV12-5 and TRBJ1-5; a possible D gene is TRBD1 (5 bases). Germline CDR1 and CDR2: LGHNT and FRNRAP. The CDR3 covers 15 residues. V dropped 0 bases and J dropped 7 bases, with 13 bases sitting between them. The CDR3 region is CASGLVQGVGQPQHF. DNA of the CDR3: TGTGCTAGTGGTTTGGTACAAGGGGTTGGCCAGCCCCAGCATTTT.

The chain has TRBV7-9 and TRBJ1-5, with a weak D call TRBD1 (6 bases). CDR1 SEHNR and CDR2 FQNEAQ come from the germline V gene (reference sequence). V was pared by 1 base and J by 2 bases, with 9 bases between. CDR3 size: 15 residues. CDR3 amino acids: CASSLDAGGNQPQHF. The DNA of the CDR3 is TGTGCCAGCAGCTTAGACGCAGGGGGCAATCAGCCCCAGCATTTT. Filled out from reference TRBV7-9 and TRBJ1-5, the complete variable domain reads DTGVSQNPRHKITKRGQNVTFRCDPISEHNRLYWYRQTLGQGPEFLTYFQNEAQLEKSRLLSDRFSAERPKGSFSTLEIQRTEQGDSAMYLCASSLDAGGNQPQHFGDGTRLSIL.

This clone was seen only once. This chain connects TRBV4-2 to TRBJ2-1, with D possibly TRBD1 on 5 matching bases. The CDR3 is made up of 16 amino acids. Trimming took off 0 bases at V and 1 base at J, with 10 bases between the two ends. Germline V gene lookup returns CDR1 LGHNA and CDR2 YNFKEQ. This chain's CDR3 is CASSQERQGSYNEQFF. CDR3 coding DNA: TGTGCCAGCAGCCAAGAAAGGCAGGGTTCCTACAATGAGCAGTTCTTC.

The chain joins TRBV6-5 to TRBJ2-1, with D uncertain. The length of the CDR3 is 14 residues. Germline V lookup: CDR1 MNHEY, CDR2 SVGAGI. V lost 0 bases, J lost 9 bases, and 12 bases lay in between. The CDR3 loop reads CASSYSYSILEQFF. CDR3 in DNA: TGTGCCAGCAGTTACTCCTACTCAATTCTTGAGCAGTTCTTC.

The chain joins TRBV10-3 to TRBJ2-2; 7 nucleotides agree with TRBD2. The CDR3 is 15 residues long. Trimming cost V 11 bases and J 3 bases; bases outside gene matches: 12. The germline V gene has CDR1 ENHRY and CDR2 SYGVKD. CDR3 sequence (DNA): TGTGCCGCCCTTGGCGGGGGTGCAGACACCGGGGAGCTGTTTTTT. It specifies CAALGGGADTGELFF.

V usage is TRBV6-5 and J usage is TRBJ1-5; no definite D call. The CDR3 sequence is 13 residues long. Germline CDR1 and CDR2: MNHEY and SVGAGI. V was pared by 5 bases and J by 4 bases, with 9 bases between. CDR3 DNA sequence: TGTGCCAGCAGTACCGGGTTAAATCAGCCCCAGCATTTT. Translation: CASSTGLNQPQHF.

The CDR3 sequence: CASSEARGNQPQHF. In nucleotides, the CDR3 is TGTGCCAGCAGTGAAGCCAGGGGAAATCAGCCCCAGCATTTT. The chain carries TRBV6-1 and TRBJ1-5; the D gene is possibly TRBD1 (6 bases). In germline, CDR1 is MNHNS, CDR2 SASEGT. The V end was cut by 0 bases, the J end by 4 bases, with 7 bases between. The length of the CDR3 is 14 residues.

The chain links TRBV7-6 to TRBJ1-1; unclear D gene. This CDR3 contains 10 residues. CDR1 SGHVS and CDR2 FNYEAQ come from the germline V gene. Deletions cut 6 bases from V and 7 bases from J, with 6 bases between. The CDR3 sequence: CASSTVEAFF. CDR3 sequence (DNA): TGTGCCAGCAGTACAGTTGAAGCTTTCTTT. The whole variable domain, remainder taken from reference TRBV7-6 and TRBJ1-1, is GAGVSQSPRYKVTKRGQDVALRCDPISGHVSLYWYRQALGQGPEFLTYFNYEAQQDKSGLPNDRFSAERPEGSISTLTIQRTEQRDSAMYRCASSTVEAFFGQGTRLTVV.

This clone was detected a few times. V usage is TRBV3-1 (or the pseudogene TRBV3-2) and J usage is TRBJ2-3, with 9 bases identical to TRBD1. This CDR3 is built from 18 residues. In germline, CDR1 is LGHDT, CDR2 YNNKEL (reference sequence). V gave up 2 bases and J gave up 4 bases; unmatched junction bases: 13. The CDR3 loop is CASSQLRSGTGFPDTQYF. The CDR3 nucleotides are TGTGCCAGCAGCCAACTCAGATCCGGGACAGGGTTTCCAGATACGCAGTATTTT.